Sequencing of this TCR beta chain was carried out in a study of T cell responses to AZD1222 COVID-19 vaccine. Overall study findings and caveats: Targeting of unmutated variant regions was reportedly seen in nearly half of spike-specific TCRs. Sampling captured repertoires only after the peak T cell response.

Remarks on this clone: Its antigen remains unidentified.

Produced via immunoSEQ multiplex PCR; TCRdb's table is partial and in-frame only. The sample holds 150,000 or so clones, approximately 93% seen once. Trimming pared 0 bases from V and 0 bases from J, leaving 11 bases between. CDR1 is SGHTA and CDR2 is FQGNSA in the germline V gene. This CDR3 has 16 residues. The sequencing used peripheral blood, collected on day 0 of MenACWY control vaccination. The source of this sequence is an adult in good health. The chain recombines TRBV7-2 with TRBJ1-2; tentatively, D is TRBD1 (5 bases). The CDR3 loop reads CASSLAGGPANYGYTF. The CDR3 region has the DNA TGTGCCAGCAGCTTAGCGGGGGGTCCGGCTAACTATGGCTACACCTTC.